These 12 T cell receptor beta chains came from one sample sequenced in a study of cytomegalovirus exposure and HLA in healthy donors. 60 Vbeta and 13 Jbeta primers were used in PCR. The method was immunoSEQ multiplex PCR; TCRdb's version includes in-frame clones alone and lacks a portion of them. The table shows 130,000 to 150,000 clones, with 82% occurring only once. The material sequenced was PBMCs. These receptors were collected from a man aged 30-40 years in good health and CMV-seropositive.

The rearrangement joins TRBV11-2 to TRBJ2-5; D might be TRBD1 (6 bases). V was trimmed by 3 bases and J by 3 bases, leaving 14 bases between them. Germline assignment: CDR1 SGHAT and CDR2 FQNNGV. The CDR3 runs 15 residues. The CDR3 DNA sequence: TGTGCCAGCAGCTTTACAGGGAGTCTAGAAGAGACCCAGTACTTC. Its translation is CASSFTGSLEETQYF.

The chain carries TRBV7-9 and TRBJ2-2; the D gene is possibly TRBD2 (6 bases). Trimming pared 4 bases from V and 3 bases from J, leaving 12 bases between. The CDR3 runs 15 residues. Germline-derived CDR1 and CDR2 are SEHNR and FQNEAQ (reference sequence). The CDR3 loop is CASSSTGGYTGELFF. The CDR3, as DNA: TGTGCCAGCAGCTCCACTGGGGGGTACACCGGGGAGCTGTTTTTT.

The chain has TRBV18 and TRBJ1-3; D uncertain. In germline, CDR1 is KGHSH, CDR2 LQKENI. The CDR3 is 11 amino acids. V was shortened by 6 bases and J by 8 bases, with 8 bases between the two germline ends. The CDR3 region has the DNA TGTGCCAGCTCCCTCCAGGACACCATATATTTT. Amino acids: CASSLQDTIYF.

A single count supports this clone. Compared with germline, one end of the junction differs, possibly owing to a read error. The chain carries TRBV28 and TRBJ2-7; TRBD1 aligns across 8 bases. The CDR3 covers 12 residues. CDR1 and CDR2 from the germline V gene are MDHEN and SYDVKM. The CDR3 DNA follows: TGTGCCAGCAGTCGGGACAGGCTAAAATGGTCTTTC. Its translation is CASSRDRLKWSF.

The sample holds one count of this clone. V is TRBV5-4 and J is TRBJ2-1, with TRBD2 matching over 9 bases. The junction had 6 bases not matched to a gene; V was cut back by 2 bases and J by 6 bases. Germline-derived CDR1 and CDR2 are SGHNT and YYREEE (reference sequence). The CDR3 spans 15 residues. The CDR3 sequence: CASSLVAGDSNEQFF. The CDR3 DNA reads as TGTGCCAGCAGCTTAGTAGCGGGAGATAGCAATGAGCAGTTCTTC.

The chain has TRBV6-5 and TRBJ1-5, with a tentative D call TRBD1 (5 bases). The J call is doubtful: the DNA matches TRBJ2-3 better. The germline V gene has CDR1 MNHEY and CDR2 SVGAGI. The CDR3 length is 15 residues. CDR3: CASSYSISGYYPQYF. The CDR3 bases are TGTGCCAGCAGTTACTCGATATCAGGGTATTATCCCCAGTATTTT.

In DNA, the CDR3 is TGTGCCAGCAGCTCCAGGTTCTCCTCTGGAAACACCATATATTTT. Translated, it gives CASSSRFSSGNTIYF. The chain carries TRBV7-2 and TRBJ1-3, with unresolved D. In germline, CDR1 is SGHTA, CDR2 FQGNSA. The CDR3 totals 15 residues. V was trimmed by 4 bases and J by 0 bases, leaving 10 bases between them.

This chain links TRBV7-2 with TRBJ2-7, with D possibly matching TRBD1 (5 bases). V was clipped by 5 bases and J by 3 bases, with 17 bases between them. The CDR3 runs to 15 residues. Germline V gene data show CDR1 as SGHTA and CDR2 as FQGNSA. The chain's CDR3 is CASSPLAGLLYEQYF. The CDR3 coding sequence is TGTGCCAGCAGCCCCCTTGCAGGGCTTCTCTACGAGCAGTACTTC.

The V gene is TRBV5-5, the J gene TRBJ2-7; 7 bases are a match to TRBD1. The CDR3 contains 14 residues. From germline, CDR1 is SGHKS and CDR2 YYEKEE (reference sequence). Unmatched junction bases numbered 4, after V lost 1 base and J lost 3 bases. The CDR3 is CASSLWDSFYEQYF. The CDR3 coding sequence is TGTGCCAGCAGCTTGTGGGACAGTTTCTACGAGCAGTACTTC.

J is TRBJ2-2 and V is TRBV28; D remains ambiguous. CDR1 and CDR2 from the germline V gene are MDHEN and SYDVKM. V shed 8 bases and J shed 6 bases, with 10 bases lying between them. There are 12 residues in the CDR3. The CDR3 protein is CASSTRPGELFF. The CDR3 DNA reads TGTGCCAGCTCCACCAGGCCCGGGGAGCTGTTTTTT.

The chain has TRBV7-2 and TRBJ2-3, with D possibly being TRBD2 (7 bases). This CDR3 comprises 16 residues. V was cut by 1 base and J by 6 bases, with 17 bases left in between. Looked up from germline, CDR1 is SGHTA and CDR2 is FQGNSA. CDR3 protein: CASSLGARGAGDTQYF. As DNA, the CDR3 is TGTGCCAGCAGCTTAGGCGCACGGGGGGCCGGTGATACGCAGTATTTT.

V usage is TRBV4-3 and J usage is TRBJ2-3; possibly TRBD2 for D (6 bases). Germline V CDR1 and CDR2: LGHNA, YSLEER. V lost 0 bases and J 0 bases, leaving 10 bases between the germline ends. This CDR3 comprises 16 residues. The CDR3 region is CASSQDIRGSTDTQYF. The CDR3 DNA reads as TGCGCCAGCAGCCAAGATATCCGGGGGAGCACAGATACGCAGTATTTT.